A single sample is the source of the 26 T cell receptor beta chains below, sequenced in a study of T cell responses to AZD1222 COVID-19 vaccine. Measured with immunoSEQ multiplex PCR; TCRdb has only the in-frame clones, and not every one. The data show tens of thousands of clones, around 82% seen once. This material consisted of peripheral blood, taken 28 days after the second AZD1222 dose. Receptor source: an adult who received the AZD1222 COVID-19 vaccine.

The chain is built from TRBV14 and TRBJ2-7, with D possibly being TRBD2 (7 bases). Trimming removed 6 bases from V and 4 bases from J, with 13 bases in between. The CDR3 consists of 13 residues. Germline V gene sequence: CDR1 SGHDN, CDR2 FVKESK. CDR3: CASRHRGAYEQYF. The CDR3 bases are TGTGCCAGCAGGCACCGGGGGGCGTACGAGCAGTACTTC.

The CDR3 here is CASSPIGTGSADTQYF. CDR3 coding DNA: TGTGCCAGCAGCCCCATCGGGACAGGGAGTGCGGATACGCAGTATTTT. The chain combines TRBV7-9 with TRBJ2-3, with 9 bases identical to TRBD1. The junction had 12 bases not matched to a gene; V was cut back by 5 bases and J by 6 bases. The CDR3 is 16 residues long. The germline V gene has CDR1 SEHNR and CDR2 FQNEAQ (reference sequence).

The gene calls are TRBV7-2 and TRBJ2-2; maybe TRBD1 (7 bases). The CDR3 has 15 residues. Trimming took off 5 bases at V and 7 bases at J, with 17 bases between the two ends. Germline V CDR1 and CDR2: SGHTA, FQGNSA. The CDR3 sequence: CASSPGQAGGGELFF. CDR3 coding DNA: TGTGCCAGCAGCCCAGGACAGGCCGGGGGCGGGGAGCTGTTTTTT. Full variable domain (rest looked up from reference TRBV7-2 and TRBJ2-2): GAGVSQSPSNKVTEKGKDVELRCDPISGHTALYWYRQSLGQGLEFLIYFQGNSAPDKSGLPSDRFSAERTGGSVSTLTIQRTQQEDSAVYLCASSPGQAGGGELFFGEGSRLTVL.

In its sample, this clone was seen a few times. Other DNA variants within this sample encode the same CDR3. The DNA of the CDR3 is TGTGCCAGCAGTTACGGCGGCAGTGGGTACGAGCAGTACTTC. This encodes CASSYGGSGYEQYF. The V and J genes are TRBV6-5 and TRBJ2-7, with D unresolved. This CDR3 has 14 amino acids. The V gene's germline CDR1 is MNHEY and CDR2 SVGAGI. Between the trimmed V and J ends, which lost 2 bases and 4 bases, there was a span of 12 bases.

The rearrangement joins TRBV28 to TRBJ2-5; D uncertain. V was clipped by 3 bases and J by 4 bases, with 12 bases between them. The CDR3 extends over 14 amino acids. The germline CDR1 and CDR2 sequences are MDHEN and SYDVKM. In DNA, the CDR3 is TGTGCCAGCAGTTTGCCTGATCGCAGAGAGACCCAGTACTTC. Translation: CASSLPDRRETQYF.

This clone was counted a few times. The rearrangement links TRBV12-3 or TRBV12-4 to TRBJ2-7; 10 bases are a match to TRBD2. The J segment lost 4 bases and the V segment lost 6 bases, leaving 3 bases of the junction unmatched. There are 13 residues in the CDR3. The CDR3 protein is CASREGLAYEQYF. The CDR3 DNA is TGTGCCAGCAGGGAGGGACTAGCGTACGAGCAGTACTTC.

This chain joins TRBV6-5 and TRBJ2-2, with a tentative D call TRBD2 (5 bases). Germline V lookup: CDR1 MNHEY, CDR2 SVGAGI. V lost 7 bases and J lost 1, with 10 bases in between. The CDR3 consists of 14 residues. CDR3 sequence reads: CASNLGVNTGELFF. The DNA of the CDR3 is TGTGCCAGCAATCTCGGGGTGAACACCGGGGAGCTGTTTTTT.

The chain links TRBV30 to TRBJ2-2; D uncertain. This CDR3 region has 13 residues. Looked up from germline, CDR1 is GTSNPN and CDR2 is SVGIG (reference sequence). With 1 base removed from V and 6 bases from J, the gap between germline ends came to 9 bases. CDR3 coding DNA: TGTGCCTGGAGTGAACAGCGAGCCGGGGAGCTGTTTTTT. Protein product: CAWSEQRAGELFF.

This clone occurred a few times. CDR3 DNA: TGTGCCAGCAGCTCGACCTCCGGGGCGACTAACTATGGCTACACCTTC. Translation gives CASSSTSGATNYGYTF. The chain recombines TRBV7-9 with TRBJ1-2; D perhaps matches TRBD1 (5 bases). The CDR3 has 16 amino acids. V dropped 4 bases and J dropped 0 bases, with 15 bases sitting between them. Germline CDR1 reads SEHNR; CDR2 reads FQNEAQ (reference sequence).

This chain links TRBV2 with TRBJ2-5; tentatively, D is TRBD1 or TRBD2 (5 bases each). The CDR3 has 14 amino acids. Germline CDR1 is SNHLY and CDR2 is FYNNEI. Trimming pared 3 bases from V and 5 bases from J, leaving 13 bases between. CDR3 nucleotide sequence: TGTGCCAGCAGTGACGGATGGGGGACCGAGACCCAGTACTTC. Its protein product is CASSDGWGTETQYF.

V is TRBV5-8 and J is TRBJ2-7, with 9 bases fitting TRBD1. V lost 0 bases, J lost 5 bases, and 12 bases stayed unmatched. This CDR3 is built from 17 residues. Germline V CDR1 and CDR2: SGHTS, YDEGEE. The CDR3 DNA sequence: TGTGCCAGCAGCTTGGTTGTTTCTGGACAGGGGATGCACGAGCAGTACTTC. Its protein is CASSLVVSGQGMHEQYF. Together with reference TRBV5-8 and TRBJ2-7, the CDR3 gives the full variable domain: EAGVTQSPTHLIKTRGQQATLRCSPISGHTSVYWYQQALGLGLQFLLWYDEGEERNRGNFPPRFSGRQFPNYSSELNVNALELEDSALYLCASSLVVSGQGMHEQYFGPGTRLTVT.

CDR3 nucleotide sequence: TGTGCCAGCAGCCAAGATAAGGGGCAGGAGGGAGATCAGCCCCAGCATTTT. Protein sequence: CASSQDKGQEGDQPQHF. This chain links TRBV4-2 with TRBJ1-5, with a tentative D call TRBD1 (5 bases). The CDR3 length is 17 residues. From germline, CDR1 is LGHNA and CDR2 YNFKEQ. V gave up 0 bases and J gave up 5 bases, with 17 bases separating them.

The gene calls are TRBV7-2 and TRBJ2-7; 7 nucleotides agree with TRBD2. Trimming removed 4 bases from V and 4 bases from J; junction bases left unmatched: 10. Germline loops: CDR1 SGHTA, CDR2 FQGNSA. The CDR3 length is 15 residues. CDR3 sequence (DNA): TGTGCCAGCAGCTCCTTATCGGGGGGAAGTTACGAGCAGTACTTC. Translating gives CASSSLSGGSYEQYF.

This chain joins TRBV3-1 (or the pseudogene TRBV3-2) and TRBJ1-5; D remains ambiguous. Trimming stripped 6 bases from V and 11 bases from J, with 14 bases between. CDR1 is LGHDT and CDR2 is YNNKEL in the germline V gene (reference sequence). The CDR3 length is 12 residues. Written as DNA, the CDR3 is TGTGCCAGCAGTTCACTCAGATTGGCCCAGCATTTT. It yields the protein CASSSLRLAQHF.

The chain employs TRBV7-6 and TRBJ2-5; 7 nucleotides line up with TRBD1. Germline V lookup: CDR1 SGHVS, CDR2 FNYEAQ. The CDR3 loop spans 16 amino acids. The V segment lost 5 bases and the J segment 3 bases; nucleotides outside the gene matches: 12. CDR3: CASSQHINRGEETQYF. The DNA for the CDR3 is TGTGCCAGCAGCCAACATATTAACAGGGGAGAAGAGACCCAGTACTTC.

This chain connects TRBV3-1 (or the pseudogene TRBV3-2) to TRBJ2-3; no firm D call. Germline V gene lookup returns CDR1 LGHDT and CDR2 YNNKEL (reference sequence). Trimming pared 3 bases from V and 4 bases from J, leaving 5 bases between. This CDR3 has 12 residues. The CDR3 DNA follows: TGTGCCAGCAGCCATCTTGCAGATACGCAGTATTTT. It encodes CASSHLADTQYF.

The rearrangement links TRBV11-2 to TRBJ1-2; D is possibly TRBD1 (5 bases). Germline CDR1 reads SGHAT; CDR2 reads FQNNGV. The CDR3 spans 11 residues. Trimming took off 3 bases at V and 12 bases at J, with 11 bases between the two ends. This CDR3 is CASSFGGIHTF. The CDR3 nucleotides read TGTGCCAGCAGCTTCGGGGGGATTCACACCTTC.

This chain uses TRBV11-2 with TRBJ2-7; perhaps D is TRBD1 or TRBD2 (5 bases each). The CDR3 has 13 amino acids. The germline gives CDR1 SGHAT, CDR2 FQNNGV. With 5 bases removed from V and 4 bases from J, the gap between germline ends came to 12 bases. The CDR3 nucleotides are TGTGCCAGCAGCCCGTGGGGGAAATACGAGCAGTACTTC. Its protein is CASSPWGKYEQYF.

The chain has TRBV30 and TRBJ2-3; D possibly corresponds to TRBD2 (5 bases). The length of the CDR3 is 14 residues. With 6 bases removed from V and 1 base from J, the gap between germline ends came to 14 bases. CDR1 and CDR2 from the germline V gene are GTSNPN and SVGIG (reference sequence). CDR3 DNA sequence: TGTGCCTGTCCCGGGGAACCTCGCACAGATACGCAGTATTTT. This gives the protein CACPGEPRTDTQYF.

This clone has only one observation. The chain's CDR3 is CASSIGHPTYEQYF. In DNA form, the CDR3 reads TGTGCCAGTAGTATAGGCCACCCAACCTACGAGCAGTACTTC. The chain uses TRBV19 and TRBJ2-7; D is unresolved. The CDR3 spans 14 residues. CDR1 is LNHDA and CDR2 is SQIVND in the germline V gene (reference sequence). The V end lost 1 base, the J end lost 2 bases, and 9 bases lay between the germline ends.

The chain uses TRBV28 and TRBJ2-7, with 11 bases aligning to TRBD1. The V segment lost 6 bases and the J segment 3 bases; nucleotides outside the gene matches: 1. There are 13 residues in the CDR3. Germline V gene sequence: CDR1 MDHEN, CDR2 SYDVKM. CDR3 sequence reads: CASRGTGGYEQYF. The CDR3 DNA sequence: TGTGCCAGCAGGGGGACAGGGGGCTACGAGCAGTACTTC.

The genes are TRBV28 and TRBJ2-4; weak D call: TRBD1 (6 bases). The CDR3 covers 16 residues. V shed 2 bases and J shed 7 bases, with 18 bases lying between them. The V gene's germline CDR1 is MDHEN and CDR2 SYDVKM. Written as DNA, the CDR3 is TGTGCCAGCAGTTTAAGTCTTTCAGGGGCTCGGAACATTCAGTACTTC. It encodes CASSLSLSGARNIQYF.

The chain carries TRBV7-3 and TRBJ2-1; 7 nucleotides align to TRBD2. The CDR3 is 15 amino acids. After removal of 6 bases from V and 0 bases from J, the junction contained 5 bases not matched to a gene. Germline V gives CDR1 SGHTA, CDR2 FQGTGA. CDR3 in amino acids: CASSKRGSSYNEQFF. The DNA for the CDR3 is TGTGCCAGCAGTAAGCGGGGAAGCTCCTACAATGAGCAGTTCTTC.

The genes are TRBV27 and TRBJ1-5; TRBD1 aligns across 10 bases. Trimming cost V 3 bases and J 5 bases; bases outside gene matches: 1. Germline CDR1 and CDR2: MNHEY and SMNVEV (reference sequence). The length of the CDR3 is 14 residues. The CDR3 reads CASSFGTGDQPQHF. CDR3 coding DNA: TGTGCCAGCAGTTTTGGGACAGGGGATCAGCCCCAGCATTTT.

The chain is built from TRBV23-1 and TRBJ2-1, with no clear D. TRBV23-1 is placed among ORFs of uncertain function. The CDR3 has 20 residues. With 0 bases removed from V and 3 bases from J, the gap between germline ends came to 24 bases. CDR3 DNA sequence: TGCGCCAGCAGTCAATCGACGACCCGTCCTGGGAATGGGGTCTACAATGAGCAGTTCTTC. Its protein is CASSQSTTRPGNGVYNEQFF.

The chain uses TRBV5-4 and TRBJ1-2; tentatively, D is TRBD1 (5 bases). There are 14 residues in the CDR3. The V gene's germline CDR1 is SGHNT and CDR2 YYREEE (reference sequence). V was cut by 2 bases and J by 7 bases, with 15 bases left in between. The CDR3 bases are TGTGCCAGCAGCTTCGAGTTTGGGGGAACTGGCTACACCTTC. Protein product: CASSFEFGGTGYTF.